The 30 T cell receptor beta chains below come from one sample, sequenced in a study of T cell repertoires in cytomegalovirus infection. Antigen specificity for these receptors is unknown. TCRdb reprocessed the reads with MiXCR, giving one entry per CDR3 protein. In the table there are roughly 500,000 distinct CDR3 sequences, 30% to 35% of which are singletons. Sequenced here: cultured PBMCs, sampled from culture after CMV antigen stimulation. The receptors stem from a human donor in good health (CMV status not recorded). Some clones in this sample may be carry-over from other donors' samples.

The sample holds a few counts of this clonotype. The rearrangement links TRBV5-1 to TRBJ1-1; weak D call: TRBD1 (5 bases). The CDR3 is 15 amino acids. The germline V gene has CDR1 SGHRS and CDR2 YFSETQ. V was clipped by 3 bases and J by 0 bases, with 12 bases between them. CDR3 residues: CASSSGGGMNTEAFF. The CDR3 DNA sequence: TGCGCCAGCAGCTCCGGGGGGGGGATGAACACTGAAGCTTTCTTT.

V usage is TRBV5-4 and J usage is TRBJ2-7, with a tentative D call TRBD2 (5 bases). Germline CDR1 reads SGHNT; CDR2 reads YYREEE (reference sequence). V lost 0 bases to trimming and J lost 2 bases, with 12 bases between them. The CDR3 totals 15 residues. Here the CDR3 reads CASSLVAGSTYEQYF. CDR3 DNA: TGTGCCAGCAGCTTGGTCGCGGGCTCAACCTACGAGCAGTACTTC.

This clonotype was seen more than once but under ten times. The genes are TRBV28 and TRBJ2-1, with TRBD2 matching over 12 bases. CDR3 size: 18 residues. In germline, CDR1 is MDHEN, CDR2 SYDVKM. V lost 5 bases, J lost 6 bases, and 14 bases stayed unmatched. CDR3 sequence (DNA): TGTGCCAGCAGTAAGAGGGGTCTAGCGGGAGGGCTGCGCAATGAGCAGTTCTTC. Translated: CASSKRGLAGGLRNEQFF.

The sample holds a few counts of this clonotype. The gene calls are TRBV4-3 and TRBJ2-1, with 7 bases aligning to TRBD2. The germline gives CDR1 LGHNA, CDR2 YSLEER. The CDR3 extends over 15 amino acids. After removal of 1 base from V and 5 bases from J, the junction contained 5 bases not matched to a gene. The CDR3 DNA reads TGCGCCAGCAGCCAAGGGGGGGGACGAAACAATGAGCAGTTCTTC. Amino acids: CASSQGGGRNNEQFF.

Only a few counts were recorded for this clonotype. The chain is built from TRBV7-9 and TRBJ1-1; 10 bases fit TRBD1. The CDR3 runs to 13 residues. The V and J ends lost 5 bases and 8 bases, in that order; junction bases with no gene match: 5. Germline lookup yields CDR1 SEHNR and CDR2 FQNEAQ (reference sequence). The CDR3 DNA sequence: TGTGCCAGCAGCATCCGGGACAGGGGAGAAGCTTTCTTT. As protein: CASSIRDRGEAFF.

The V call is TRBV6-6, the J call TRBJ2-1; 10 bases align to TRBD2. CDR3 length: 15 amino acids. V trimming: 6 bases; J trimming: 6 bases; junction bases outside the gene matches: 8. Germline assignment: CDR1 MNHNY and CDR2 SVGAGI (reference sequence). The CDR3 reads CASRVSGRVSNEQFF. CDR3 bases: TGTGCCAGCAGAGTAAGCGGGAGGGTGTCCAATGAGCAGTTCTTC.

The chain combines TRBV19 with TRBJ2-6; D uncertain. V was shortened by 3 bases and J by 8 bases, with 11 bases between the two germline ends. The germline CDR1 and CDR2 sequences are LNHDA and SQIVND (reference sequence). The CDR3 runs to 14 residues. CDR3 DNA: TGTGCCAGTAGTATGCGGTCCAGTACCAACGTCCTGACTTTC. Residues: CASSMRSSTNVLTF.

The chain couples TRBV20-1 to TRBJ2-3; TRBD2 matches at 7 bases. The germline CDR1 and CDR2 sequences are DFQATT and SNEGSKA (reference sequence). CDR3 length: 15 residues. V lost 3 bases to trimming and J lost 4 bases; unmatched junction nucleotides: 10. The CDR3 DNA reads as TGCAGTGCTAGCCCCTTCGCGGGAGTATCAGATACGCAGTATTTT. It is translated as CSASPFAGVSDTQYF.

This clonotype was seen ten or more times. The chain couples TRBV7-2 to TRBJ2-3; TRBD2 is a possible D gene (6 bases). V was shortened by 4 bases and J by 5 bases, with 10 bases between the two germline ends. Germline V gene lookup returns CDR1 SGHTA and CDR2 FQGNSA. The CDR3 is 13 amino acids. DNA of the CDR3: TGTGCCAGCAGCTCCCGGGAGAGAGATACGCAGTATTTT. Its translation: CASSSRERDTQYF.

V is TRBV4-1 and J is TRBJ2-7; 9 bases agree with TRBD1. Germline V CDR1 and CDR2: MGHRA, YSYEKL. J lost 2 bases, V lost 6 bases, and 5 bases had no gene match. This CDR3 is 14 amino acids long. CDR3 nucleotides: TGCGCCAGCAGTGGGACAGGGCCGCCCTACGAGCAGTACTTC. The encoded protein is CASSGTGPPYEQYF.

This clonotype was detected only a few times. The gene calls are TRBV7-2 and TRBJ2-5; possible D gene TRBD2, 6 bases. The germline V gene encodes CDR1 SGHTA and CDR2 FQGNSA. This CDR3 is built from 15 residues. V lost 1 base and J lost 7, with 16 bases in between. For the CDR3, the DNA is TGTGCCAGCAGCTTAGTAGGCGGGGCCCAGGGGACCCAGTACTTC. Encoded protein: CASSLVGGAQGTQYF.

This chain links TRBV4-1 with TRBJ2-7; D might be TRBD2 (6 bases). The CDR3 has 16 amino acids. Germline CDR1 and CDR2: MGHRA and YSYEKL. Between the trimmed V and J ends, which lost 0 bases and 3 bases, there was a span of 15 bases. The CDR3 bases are TGCGCCAGCAGCCAAGATGTTAGCGGAGGGTACTACGAGCAGTACTTC. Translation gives CASSQDVSGGYYEQYF.

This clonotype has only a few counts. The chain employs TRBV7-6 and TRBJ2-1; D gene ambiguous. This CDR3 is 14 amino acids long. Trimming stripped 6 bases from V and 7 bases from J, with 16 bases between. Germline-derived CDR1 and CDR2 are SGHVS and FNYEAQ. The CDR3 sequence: CASRRDGPSNEQFF. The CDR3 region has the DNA TGTGCCAGCAGAAGAGACGGCCCTTCAAATGAGCAGTTCTTC.

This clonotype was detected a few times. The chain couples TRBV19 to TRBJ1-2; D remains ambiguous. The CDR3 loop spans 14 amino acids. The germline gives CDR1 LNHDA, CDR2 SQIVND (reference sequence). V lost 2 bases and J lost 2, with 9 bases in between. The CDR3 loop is CASSISRNNYGYTF. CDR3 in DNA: TGTGCCAGTAGTATATCCAGAAACAACTATGGCTACACCTTC. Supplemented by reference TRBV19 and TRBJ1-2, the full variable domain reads DGGITQSPKYLFRKEGQNVTLSCEQNLNHDAMYWYRQDPGQGLRLIYYSQIVNDFQKGDIAEGYSVSREKKESFPLTVTSAQKNPTAFYLCASSISRNNYGYTFGSGTRLTVV.

The CDR3 sequence is CASTRGGDETQYF. CDR3 DNA: TGTGCCAGCACTCGGGGGGGGGATGAGACCCAGTACTTC. The V gene is TRBV28, the J gene TRBJ2-5, with 8 nucleotides matching TRBD2. Looked up from germline, CDR1 is MDHEN and CDR2 is SYDVKM. The CDR3 consists of 13 residues. V trimming: 7 bases; J trimming: 5 bases; junction bases outside the gene matches: 6.

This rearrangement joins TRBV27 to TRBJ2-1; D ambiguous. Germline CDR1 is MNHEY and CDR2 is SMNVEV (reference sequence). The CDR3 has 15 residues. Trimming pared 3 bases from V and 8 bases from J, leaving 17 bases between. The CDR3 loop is CASSLGRTTYHEQFF. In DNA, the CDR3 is TGTGCCAGCAGTTTGGGTAGGACGACTTACCATGAGCAGTTCTTC.

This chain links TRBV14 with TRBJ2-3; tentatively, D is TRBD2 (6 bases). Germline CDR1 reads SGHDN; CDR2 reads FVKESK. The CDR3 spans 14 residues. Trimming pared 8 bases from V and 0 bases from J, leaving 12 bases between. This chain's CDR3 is CASRKSGSTDTQYF. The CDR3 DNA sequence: TGTGCCAGCCGGAAAAGCGGGAGCACAGATACGCAGTATTTT.

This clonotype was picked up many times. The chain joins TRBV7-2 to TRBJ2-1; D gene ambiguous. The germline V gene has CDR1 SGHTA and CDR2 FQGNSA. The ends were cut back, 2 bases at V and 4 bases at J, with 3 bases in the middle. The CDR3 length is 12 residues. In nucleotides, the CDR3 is TGTGCCAGCAGCTTACAATACAATGAGCAGTTCTTC. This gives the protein CASSLQYNEQFF.

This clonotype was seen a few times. The CDR3, as DNA: TGTGCCAGCAAAGACAGGACAGGGTATAATTCACCCCTCCACTTT. The encoded protein is CASKDRTGYNSPLHF. The rearrangement joins TRBV28 to TRBJ1-6; TRBD1 aligns across 8 bases. The CDR3 length is 15 residues. V lost 7 bases to trimming and J lost 4 bases; unmatched junction nucleotides: 6. CDR1 is MDHEN, CDR2 SYDVKM, per germline. Full variable domain (missing parts from reference TRBV28 and TRBJ1-6): DVKVTQSSRYLVKRTGEKVFLECVQDMDHENMFWYRQDPGLGLRLIYFSYDVKMKEKGDIPEGYSVSREKKERFSLILESASTNQTSMYLCASKDRTGYNSPLHFGNGTRLTVT.

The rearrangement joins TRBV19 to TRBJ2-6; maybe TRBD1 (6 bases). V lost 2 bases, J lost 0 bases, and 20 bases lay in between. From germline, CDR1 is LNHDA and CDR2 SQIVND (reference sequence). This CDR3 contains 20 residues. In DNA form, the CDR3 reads TGTGCCAGTAGTATATTATTCGTAGGACAGAAGAGCTCTGGGGCCAACGTCCTGACTTTC. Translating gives CASSILFVGQKSSGANVLTF.

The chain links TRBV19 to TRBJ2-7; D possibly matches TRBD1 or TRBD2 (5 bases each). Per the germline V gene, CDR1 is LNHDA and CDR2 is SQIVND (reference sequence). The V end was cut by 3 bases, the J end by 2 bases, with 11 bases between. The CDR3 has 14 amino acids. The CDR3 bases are TGTGCCAGTAGTATCGAGAGGGGACCCTACGAGCAGTACTTC. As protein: CASSIERGPYEQYF.

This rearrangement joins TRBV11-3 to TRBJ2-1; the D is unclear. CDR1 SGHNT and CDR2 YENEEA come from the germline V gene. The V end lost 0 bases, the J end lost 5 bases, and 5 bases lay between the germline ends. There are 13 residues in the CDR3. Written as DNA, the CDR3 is TGTGCCAGCAGCTTAGATGGGGACAATGAGCAGTTCTTC. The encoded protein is CASSLDGDNEQFF. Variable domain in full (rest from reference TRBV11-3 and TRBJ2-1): EAGVVQSPRYKIIEKKQPVAFWCNPISGHNTLYWYLQNLGQGPELLIRYENEEAVDDSQLPKDRFSAERLKGVDSTLKIQPAELGDSAVYLCASSLDGDNEQFFGPGTRLTVL.

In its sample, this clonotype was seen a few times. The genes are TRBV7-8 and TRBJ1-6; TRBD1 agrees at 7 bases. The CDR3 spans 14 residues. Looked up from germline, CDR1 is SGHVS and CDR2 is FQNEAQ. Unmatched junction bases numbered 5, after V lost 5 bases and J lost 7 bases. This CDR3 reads CASSADRSNSPLHF. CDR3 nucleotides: TGTGCCAGCAGCGCGGACAGGTCCAATTCACCCCTCCACTTT.

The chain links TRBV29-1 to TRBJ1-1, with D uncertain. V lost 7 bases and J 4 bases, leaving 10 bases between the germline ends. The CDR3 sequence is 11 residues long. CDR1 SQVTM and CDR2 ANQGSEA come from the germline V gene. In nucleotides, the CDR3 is TGCAGCGCCGCGGCTGCCACTGAAGCTTTCTTT. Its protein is CSAAAATEAFF.

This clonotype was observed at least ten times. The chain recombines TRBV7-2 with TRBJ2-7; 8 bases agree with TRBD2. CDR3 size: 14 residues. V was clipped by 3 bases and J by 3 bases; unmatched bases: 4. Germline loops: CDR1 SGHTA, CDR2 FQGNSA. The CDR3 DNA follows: TGTGCCAGCAGCTTTACTAGCGGAGACTACGAGCAGTACTTC. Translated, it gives CASSFTSGDYEQYF.

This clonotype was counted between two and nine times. The CDR3 region is CASSLTSTEITHSNQPQHF. CDR3 sequence (DNA): TGTGCCAGCAGCCTGACGAGTACGGAGATTACCCATAGCAATCAGCCCCAGCATTTT. The V call is TRBV7-2, the J call TRBJ1-5, with unresolved D. The CDR3 is 19 residues long. Trimming left V 5 bases short and J 0 bases short, with 23 bases between. CDR1 SGHTA and CDR2 FQGNSA come from the germline V gene. Full variable domain (missing parts from reference TRBV7-2 and TRBJ1-5): GAGVSQSPSNKVTEKGKDVELRCDPISGHTALYWYRQSLGQGLEFLIYFQGNSAPDKSGLPSDRFSAERTGGSVSTLTIQRTQQEDSAVYLCASSLTSTEITHSNQPQHFGDGTRLSIL.

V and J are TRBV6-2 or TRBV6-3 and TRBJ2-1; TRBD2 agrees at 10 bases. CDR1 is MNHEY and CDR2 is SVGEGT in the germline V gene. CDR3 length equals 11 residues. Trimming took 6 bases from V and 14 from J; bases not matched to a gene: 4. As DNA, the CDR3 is TGTGCCAGCAGCTCTAGCGGGAGTGAGTTCTTC. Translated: CASSSSGSEFF.

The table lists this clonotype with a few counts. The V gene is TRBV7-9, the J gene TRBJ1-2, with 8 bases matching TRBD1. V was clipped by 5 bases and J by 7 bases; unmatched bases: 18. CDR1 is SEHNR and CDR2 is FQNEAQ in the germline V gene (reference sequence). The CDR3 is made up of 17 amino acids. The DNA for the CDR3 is TGTGCCAGCAGCCCACCCCTGGACAGGGAACGATTAAGTGGCTACACCTTC. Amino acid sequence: CASSPPLDRERLSGYTF.

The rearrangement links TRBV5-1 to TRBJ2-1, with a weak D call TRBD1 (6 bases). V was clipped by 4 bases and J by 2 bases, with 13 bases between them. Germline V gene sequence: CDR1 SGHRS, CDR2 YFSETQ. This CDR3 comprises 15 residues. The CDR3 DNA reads TGCGCCAGCAGCATGACGGACAGCCCCTACAATGAGCAGTTCTTC. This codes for CASSMTDSPYNEQFF. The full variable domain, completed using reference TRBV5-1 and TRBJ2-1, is KAGVTQTPRYLIKTRGQQVTLSCSPISGHRSVSWYQQTPGQGLQFLFEYFSETQRNKGNFPGRFSGRQFSNSRSEMNVSTLELGDSALYLCASSMTDSPYNEQFFGPGTRLTVL.

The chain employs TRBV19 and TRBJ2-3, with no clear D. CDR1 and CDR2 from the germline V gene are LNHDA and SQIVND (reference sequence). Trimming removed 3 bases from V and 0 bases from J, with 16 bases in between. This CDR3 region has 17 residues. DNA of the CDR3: TGTGCCAGTAGTATCGCCCCGGGCAGACCCAGCACAGATACGCAGTATTTT. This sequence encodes CASSIAPGRPSTDTQYF.